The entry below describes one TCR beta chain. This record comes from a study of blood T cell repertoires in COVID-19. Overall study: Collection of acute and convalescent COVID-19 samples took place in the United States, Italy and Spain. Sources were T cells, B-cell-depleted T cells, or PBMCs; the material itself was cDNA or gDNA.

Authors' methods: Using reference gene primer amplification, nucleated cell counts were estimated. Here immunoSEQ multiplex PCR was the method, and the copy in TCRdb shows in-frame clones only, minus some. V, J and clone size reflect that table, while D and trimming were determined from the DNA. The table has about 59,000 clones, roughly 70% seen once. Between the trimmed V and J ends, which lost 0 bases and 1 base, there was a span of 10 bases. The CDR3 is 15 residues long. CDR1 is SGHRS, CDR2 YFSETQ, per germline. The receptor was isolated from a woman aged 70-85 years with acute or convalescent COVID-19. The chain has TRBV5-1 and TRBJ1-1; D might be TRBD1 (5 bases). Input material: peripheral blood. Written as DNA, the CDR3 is TGCGCCAGCAGCTTGGGACAGCTTGCGAACACTGAAGCTTTCTTT. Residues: CASSLGQLANTEAFF.